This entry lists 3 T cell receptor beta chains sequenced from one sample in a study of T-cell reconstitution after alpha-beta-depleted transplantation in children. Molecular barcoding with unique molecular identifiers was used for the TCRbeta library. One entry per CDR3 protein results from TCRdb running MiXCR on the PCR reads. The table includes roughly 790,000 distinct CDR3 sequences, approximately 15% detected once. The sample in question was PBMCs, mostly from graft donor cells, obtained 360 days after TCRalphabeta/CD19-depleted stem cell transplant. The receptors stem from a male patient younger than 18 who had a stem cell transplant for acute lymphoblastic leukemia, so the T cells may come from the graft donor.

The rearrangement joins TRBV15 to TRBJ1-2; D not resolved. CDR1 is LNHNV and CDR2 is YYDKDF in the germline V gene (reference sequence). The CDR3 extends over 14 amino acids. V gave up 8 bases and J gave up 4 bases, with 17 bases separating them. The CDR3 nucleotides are TGTGCCACCGAAGCTATCGGATCAGTCTATGGCTACACCTTC. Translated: CATEAIGSVYGYTF.

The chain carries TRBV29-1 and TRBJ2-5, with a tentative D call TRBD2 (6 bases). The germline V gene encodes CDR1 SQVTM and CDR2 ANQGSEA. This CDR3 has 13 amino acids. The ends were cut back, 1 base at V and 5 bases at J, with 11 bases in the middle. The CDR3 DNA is TGCAGCGTTGAAGTCGGGGGATTGGAGACCCAGTACTTC. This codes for CSVEVGGLETQYF.

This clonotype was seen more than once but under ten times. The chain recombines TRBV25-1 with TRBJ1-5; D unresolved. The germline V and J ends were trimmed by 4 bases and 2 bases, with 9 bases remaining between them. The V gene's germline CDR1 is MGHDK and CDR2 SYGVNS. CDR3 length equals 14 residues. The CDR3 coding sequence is TGTGCCAGCAGTGTATGGGAGGGCAATCAGCCCCAGCATTTT. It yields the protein CASSVWEGNQPQHF.